Listed here are 9 T cell receptor beta chains from one sample, sequenced in a study of T cell changes during pregnancy in multiple sclerosis. Produced via immunoSEQ multiplex PCR; TCRdb's table is partial and in-frame only. The table lists around 66,000 clones, 91% of them singletons. Sample: peripheral blood, taken after pregnancy. These receptors originate from a female donor in good health, enrolled as a control in a pregnancy study.

This clone has more than one count but fewer than ten. J is TRBJ1-1 and V is TRBV19; TRBD1 aligns across 9 bases. The CDR3 is made up of 13 amino acids. Germline CDR1 is LNHDA and CDR2 is SQIVND (reference sequence). V dropped 6 bases and J dropped 5; count of bases not matched to a gene: 4. The CDR3 coding sequence is TGTGCCAGTAGCGGACAGGGGAGGACTGAAGCTTTCTTT. It yields the protein CASSGQGRTEAFF.

V usage is TRBV4-3 and J usage is TRBJ2-1, with D possibly being TRBD2 (6 bases). Germline loops: CDR1 LGHNA, CDR2 YSLEER. V shed 0 bases and J shed 1 base, with 10 bases lying between them. This CDR3 contains 16 residues. This chain's CDR3 is CASSQEGGESYNEQFF. CDR3 DNA sequence: TGCGCCAGCAGCCAAGAGGGCGGGGAATCCTACAATGAGCAGTTCTTC.

The chain recombines TRBV15 with TRBJ1-6; no clear D. CDR3 length: 13 residues. In germline, CDR1 is LNHNV, CDR2 YYDKDF (reference sequence). Trimming removed 5 bases from V and 4 bases from J, with 6 bases in between. The CDR3 sequence is CATSADYNSPLHF. CDR3 bases: TGTGCCACCAGCGCAGATTATAATTCACCCCTCCACTTT.

The chain combines TRBV6-4 with TRBJ2-1; TRBD2 aligns across 8 bases. Trimming cost V 3 bases and J 14 bases; bases outside gene matches: 9. Germline values: CDR1 MRHNA, CDR2 SNTAGT. The CDR3 is made up of 13 amino acids. The CDR3 DNA reads TGTGCCAGCAGTGAGGTTCCGCGGGGGGCAAAGTTCTTC. This codes for CASSEVPRGAKFF.

The V and J genes are TRBV5-4 and TRBJ2-1; TRBD1 agrees at 7 bases. Unmatched junction bases numbered 3, after V lost 0 bases and J lost 9 bases. This CDR3 has 13 residues. Germline V gene lookup returns CDR1 SGHNT and CDR2 YYREEE (reference sequence). CDR3 residues: CASSLEGAVEQFF. The CDR3 bases are TGTGCCAGCAGCTTGGAGGGGGCGGTTGAGCAGTTCTTC.

V usage is TRBV9 and J usage is TRBJ2-7; 9 bases fit TRBD2. The V gene end was trimmed by 2 bases and the J gene end by 5 bases; junction bases not matched to a gene: 8. The germline V gene has CDR1 SGDLS and CDR2 YYNGEE. This CDR3 comprises 15 residues. CDR3 in amino acids: CASSVEGLAVDEQYF. For the CDR3, the DNA is TGTGCCAGCAGCGTGGAGGGACTAGCTGTCGACGAGCAGTACTTC.

The V call is TRBV15, the J call TRBJ1-2, with TRBD1 identical over 7 bases. This CDR3 comprises 16 residues. V lost 1 base to trimming and J lost 1 base; unmatched junction nucleotides: 6. Germline CDR1 is LNHNV and CDR2 is YYDKDF (reference sequence). CDR3 residues: CATSRARDSDNYGYTF. CDR3 DNA: TGTGCCACCAGCAGAGCCCGGGACAGCGATAACTATGGCTACACCTTC.

The chain links TRBV4-1 to TRBJ2-7; 8 bases agree with TRBD1. There are 14 residues in the CDR3. Trimming took 3 bases from V and 2 from J; bases not matched to a gene: 3. From germline, CDR1 is MGHRA and CDR2 YSYEKL. CDR3 DNA: TGCGCCAGCAGCCAGGGACAGGCTACCTACGAGCAGTACTTC. Protein product: CASSQGQATYEQYF.

The chain couples TRBV19 to TRBJ2-7, with D perhaps TRBD2 (6 bases). The CDR3 sequence is 12 residues long. V gave up 6 bases and J gave up 4 bases, with 10 bases separating them. Per the germline V gene, CDR1 is LNHDA and CDR2 is SQIVND (reference sequence). The CDR3 sequence: CASSGGGYEQYF. CDR3 coding DNA: TGTGCCAGTAGCGGGGGAGGATACGAGCAGTACTTC.